This T cell receptor (beta chain) derives from a study of CD8+ T cells in alopecia areata. Study findings and constraints: Sequencing of scalp samples also captures resident alphabeta T cells of normal skin. Tofacitinib produced a significant decrease in scalp clonality and in expanded CD8+ clones among the top 100.

The sequencing template was cDNA reverse transcribed from extracted RNA. Using immunoSEQ multiplex PCR, the repertoire was profiled, and TCRdb retains in-frame clones only, with some absent. The top ten hold 2.6% of the sample, which has 200,000 or so clones, less than 45% seen once. This clone turned up a few times. What it recognizes is unknown. The treatment here: oral pan-JAK inhibitor, 5-10 mg twice daily. Alopecia areata patients had lesional scalp punch biopsies and peripheral blood taken from them. Cell sorting on a FACSAria was used to separate CD4+ and CD8+ T cells from the PBMCs. V gave up 5 bases and J gave up 6 bases, with 25 bases separating them. CDR1 is MDHEN, CDR2 SYDVKM, per germline. The CDR3 is made up of 17 amino acids.

The J gene is TRBJ1-2, the V gene TRBV28; no clear D. The sequence was collected from a human donor with alopecia areata. Specimen: CD4+ T cells sorted from blood, collected at approximately week 37, from a patient treated with tofacitinib. The CDR3: CASSLVRLGREKDGYTF. The CDR3 DNA reads TGTGCCAGCAGTCTCGTCCGGTTGGGGAGGGAAAAGGATGGCTACACCTTC.